These 15 T cell receptor beta chains came from one sample sequenced in a study of cytomegalovirus exposure and HLA in healthy donors (dated by TCRdb to about 2017). The protocol used for the library was the immunoSEQ multiplex PCR assay. A mixture of 60 forward primers for TCR Vbeta segments and 13 reverse primers for TCR Jbeta segments was used in the multiplex PCR. TCRdb re-hosts the immuneACCESS table, in-frame sequences only. Its copies lack some clones; in the studies checked, an unresolved V gene accounts for under half of them, and the cause for the rest is not known. The sample table contains around 230,000 clones; only one count was recorded for almost 80% of them. Over 1.5% of the sample belongs to the ten largest clones. The material sequenced was PBMCs. The receptors were gathered from a male donor in good health and CMV-seronegative.

Of note for this clone: Germline and junction disagree at one end, which may indicate a read error. The rearrangement uses TRBV6-5 and TRBJ2-7; 7 nucleotides match TRBD2. Looked up from germline, CDR1 is MNHEY and CDR2 is SVGAGI. The CDR3 extends over 14 amino acids. The CDR3 coding sequence is TGTGCCAGCAGGGGGGGGGAGACGATCTACAAGCAGTACTTC. Protein product: CASRGGETIYKQYF.

In its sample, this clone was seen a few times. The gene calls are TRBV5-1 and TRBJ1-2, with no clear D. Trimming pared 0 bases from V and 4 bases from J, leaving 10 bases between. The germline V gene has CDR1 SGHRS and CDR2 YFSETQ. CDR3 length equals 14 residues. The CDR3 here is CASSLDQVLYGYTF. The CDR3 nucleotides read TGCGCCAGCAGCTTGGACCAGGTCCTCTATGGCTACACCTTC.

This chain connects TRBV7-2 to TRBJ2-3; no clear D gene. The CDR3 totals 14 residues. V dropped 0 bases and J dropped 2 bases, with 6 bases sitting between them. Germline loops: CDR1 SGHTA, CDR2 FQGNSA. Written as DNA, the CDR3 is TGTGCCAGCAGCTTAGCCCCCTTCACAGATACGCAGTATTTT. It encodes CASSLAPFTDTQYF.

The V and J genes are TRBV5-4 and TRBJ2-1; 7 bases agree with TRBD2. Per the germline V gene, CDR1 is SGHNT and CDR2 is YYREEE (reference sequence). The CDR3 is 16 amino acids. With V trimmed by 2 bases and J by 0 bases, 5 bases remained unmatched. CDR3 loop: CASSFGGGSSYNEQFF. CDR3 sequence (DNA): TGTGCCAGCAGCTTCGGCGGGGGAAGCTCCTACAATGAGCAGTTCTTC.

This chain joins TRBV29-1 and TRBJ2-3, with 10 bases identical to TRBD2. The CDR3 runs 16 residues. V lost 2 bases and J lost 4; bases outside the gene matches: 9. CDR1 is SQVTM and CDR2 is ANQGSEA in the germline V gene. CDR3 sequence: CSVEPGLASGPDTQYF. The CDR3 nucleotides are TGCAGCGTTGAACCGGGACTAGCGAGTGGGCCAGATACGCAGTATTTT.

This chain joins TRBV27 and TRBJ2-7; D perhaps matches TRBD1 (6 bases). V shed 0 bases and J shed 7 bases, with 10 bases lying between them. The CDR3 loop spans 13 amino acids. CDR1 is MNHEY and CDR2 is SMNVEV in the germline V gene (reference sequence). This CDR3 reads CASSLSDQGEQYF. The CDR3 nucleotides read TGTGCCAGCAGTTTATCGGACCAGGGGGAGCAGTACTTC.

Comment on this clone: The same CDR3 also results from other DNA sequences found in this sample. The rearrangement links TRBV7-9 to TRBJ1-1; 7 positions match TRBD1. The CDR3 totals 14 residues. The ends lost 5 bases at V and 4 bases at J; junction bases unmatched: 7. Germline loops: CDR1 SEHNR, CDR2 FQNEAQ (reference sequence). CDR3 DNA: TGTGCCAGCAGCCTACAGGGGTTGGGCACTGAAGCTTTCTTT. It is translated as CASSLQGLGTEAFF.

The rearrangement joins TRBV13 to TRBJ2-1; 9 bases fit TRBD2. The germline V gene encodes CDR1 PRHDT and CDR2 FYEKMQ (reference sequence). The J segment lost 5 bases and the V segment lost 4 bases, leaving 3 bases of the junction unmatched. The CDR3 has 14 amino acids. The CDR3 coding sequence is TGTGCCAGCAGCTCTAGCGGGGAGAACAATGAGCAGTTCTTC. Amino acid sequence: CASSSSGENNEQFF.

Concerning this clone: A junction boundary mismatches the germline segment, possibly from a read error. The sample has other DNA sequences that encode this CDR3 too. J is TRBJ2-5 and V is TRBV4-1; D unresolved. CDR1 and CDR2 from the germline V gene are MGHRA and YSYEKL. The CDR3 loop spans 13 amino acids. The DNA for the CDR3 is TGCGCTAGCAGCCTCGTCGTGGCAGAGACCCAGTACTTC. Residues: CASSLVVAETQYF.

The V gene is TRBV30, the J gene TRBJ2-7; 14 bases are a match to TRBD2. The CDR3 contains 13 residues. V lost 5 bases and J lost 6; bases outside the gene matches: 3. CDR1 is GTSNPN, CDR2 SVGIG, per germline (reference sequence). CDR3 DNA: TGTGCCTGGGGACTAGCGGGGGGTCTCGAGCAGTACTTC. The encoded protein is CAWGLAGGLEQYF.

J is TRBJ2-3 and V is TRBV29-1; maybe TRBD1 (6 bases). In germline, CDR1 is SQVTM, CDR2 ANQGSEA. Trimming left V 5 bases short and J 2 bases short, with 14 bases between. The CDR3 spans 14 residues. The CDR3 DNA is TGCAGCGTTTGGGGGCATTACAACACAGATACGCAGTATTTT. Its protein is CSVWGHYNTDTQYF.

J is TRBJ1-1 and V is TRBV28; 9 bases agree with TRBD1. This CDR3 is built from 14 residues. Trimming removed 7 bases from V and 5 bases from J; junction bases left unmatched: 8. Germline V gene data show CDR1 as MDHEN and CDR2 as SYDVKM. CDR3 in amino acids: CASKEQGAFTEAFF. CDR3 nucleotides: TGTGCCAGCAAGGAACAGGGGGCGTTTACTGAAGCTTTCTTT. Supplemented by reference TRBV28 and TRBJ1-1, the full variable domain reads DVKVTQSSRYLVKRTGEKVFLECVQDMDHENMFWYRQDPGLGLRLIYFSYDVKMKEKGDIPEGYSVSREKKERFSLILESASTNQTSMYLCASKEQGAFTEAFFGQGTRLTVV.

CDR3 nucleotides: TGTGCCTGGAGTGTAGACAGGGGATGGGTATCCCCAAGCACAGATACGCAGTATTTT. Translated: CAWSVDRGWVSPSTDTQYF. The chain combines TRBV30 with TRBJ2-3; 8 nucleotides match TRBD1. CDR1 and CDR2 from the germline V gene are GTSNPN and SVGIG (reference sequence). V trimming: 0 bases; J trimming: 0 bases; junction bases outside the gene matches: 14. The CDR3 runs 19 residues.

In its sample, this clone was seen once. The chain couples TRBV28 to TRBJ2-2, with D perhaps TRBD2 (6 bases). Germline CDR1 and CDR2: MDHEN and SYDVKM. This CDR3 is 14 amino acids long. With 6 bases removed from V and 4 bases from J, the gap between germline ends came to 12 bases. CDR3 protein: CASRFPGSTGELFF. The CDR3 DNA is TGTGCCAGCAGATTCCCCGGGAGCACCGGGGAGCTGTTTTTT.

The V and J genes are TRBV5-6 and TRBJ1-6; a weak D match, TRBD1 (5 bases). CDR3 length: 13 residues. Germline CDR1 and CDR2: SGHDT and YYEEEE. V was trimmed by 2 bases and J by 5 bases, leaving 5 bases between them. The DNA of the CDR3 is TGTGCCAGCAGCTTAGGGGATAATTCACCCCTCCACTTT. It specifies CASSLGDNSPLHF.